Listed here are 23 T cell receptor beta chains from one sample, sequenced in a study of cytomegalovirus exposure and HLA in healthy donors. Amplification used 60 Vbeta primers and 13 Jbeta primers. The table came from immunoSEQ multiplex PCR; TCRdb's copy has only in-frame clones and leaves some out. The top ten clones hold approximately 2.6% of a sample with 85,000 to 120,000 clones, about 81% of them seen once. Source material: PBMCs. The receptor source for this set is a male donor in good health and CMV-seropositive.

The V gene is TRBV9, the J gene TRBJ2-1; 7 nucleotides line up with TRBD2. CDR1 SGDLS and CDR2 YYNGEE come from the germline V gene. Trimming removed 1 base from V and 8 bases from J; junction bases left unmatched: 27. The CDR3 totals 21 residues. The CDR3 region is CASSVSGTDRSRAGAFYEQFF. The CDR3 DNA sequence: TGTGCCAGCAGCGTAAGTGGAACAGATCGAAGTAGGGCGGGAGCATTCTATGAGCAGTTCTTC.

The chain combines TRBV29-1 with TRBJ1-5; no reliable D call. Trimming removed 3 bases from V and 9 bases from J, with 12 bases in between. Germline CDR1 SQVTM, CDR2 ANQGSEA. This CDR3 spans 12 amino acids. Here the CDR3 DNA reads TGCAGCGTTGAGGCCGTTGGTGGGCCCCAGCATTTT. Protein product: CSVEAVGGPQHF.

The J gene is TRBJ2-5, the V gene TRBV9; no clear D. The CDR3 loop spans 15 amino acids. Germline CDR1 reads SGDLS; CDR2 reads YYNGEE. V was trimmed by 3 bases and J by 5 bases, leaving 17 bases between them. The chain's CDR3 is CASSAYSRLGETQYF. The CDR3 nucleotides are TGTGCCAGCAGCGCATACTCCAGACTCGGGGAGACCCAGTACTTC.

The chain couples TRBV28 to TRBJ2-1, with D perhaps matching TRBD1 (6 bases). Germline V lookup: CDR1 MDHEN, CDR2 SYDVKM. The length of the CDR3 is 13 residues. Deletions cut 7 bases from V and 2 bases from J, with 9 bases between. The CDR3 sequence is CASMQGTYNEQFF. CDR3 DNA sequence: TGTGCCAGCATGCAGGGGACCTACAATGAGCAGTTCTTC.

V is TRBV18 and J is TRBJ1-2; D is perhaps TRBD1 (5 bases). The CDR3 extends over 17 amino acids. Germline V gene lookup returns CDR1 KGHSH and CDR2 LQKENI. V lost 3 bases, J lost 0 bases, and 17 bases lay in between. In DNA form, the CDR3 reads TGTGCCAGCTCACCGACGAGACAGAAAGTTGCTAACTATGGCTACACCTTC. Translating it yields CASSPTRQKVANYGYTF.

This chain joins TRBV19 and TRBJ2-5; 9 positions agree with TRBD1. Trimming at V came to 7 bases and at J to 5 bases, leaving 14 bases not matched to a gene. The CDR3 totals 16 residues. Germline V gives CDR1 LNHDA, CDR2 SQIVND (reference sequence). The DNA for the CDR3 is TGTGCCAGTACCGCCGGGACAGGGATGATTGGTGAGACCCAGTACTTC. Translated: CASTAGTGMIGETQYF.

The chain carries TRBV7-2 and TRBJ2-3; 9 bases match TRBD1. With V trimmed by 6 bases and J by 3 bases, 13 bases remained unmatched. CDR3 length equals 17 residues. The germline CDR1 and CDR2 sequences are SGHTA and FQGNSA. CDR3 sequence reads: CASRPGGRTGETDTQYF. CDR3 bases: TGTGCCAGCAGGCCCGGGGGTCGGACAGGGGAAACAGATACGCAGTATTTT.

This chain connects TRBV6-5 to TRBJ2-1; TRBD2 agrees at 10 bases. There are 15 residues in the CDR3. Germline lookup yields CDR1 MNHEY and CDR2 SVGAGI. The V segment lost 2 bases and the J segment 5 bases; nucleotides outside the gene matches: 3. DNA for the CDR3: TGTGCCAGCAGTTACCAGCGGGAGGGCCACAATGAGCAGTTCTTC. Translated: CASSYQREGHNEQFF.

This rearrangement joins TRBV19 to TRBJ1-5; 8 bases agree with TRBD1. V trimming: 7 bases; J trimming: 3 bases; junction bases outside the gene matches: 2. This CDR3 is 13 amino acids long. Germline CDR1 LNHDA, CDR2 SQIVND (reference sequence). The CDR3 sequence is CASKDRANQPQHF. The CDR3 region has the DNA TGTGCCAGTAAGGACAGGGCCAATCAGCCCCAGCATTTT. The full variable domain, completed using reference TRBV19 and TRBJ1-5, is DGGITQSPKYLFRKEGQNVTLSCEQNLNHDAMYWYRQDPGQGLRLIYYSQIVNDFQKGDIAEGYSVSREKKESFPLTVTSAQKNPTAFYLCASKDRANQPQHFGDGTRLSIL.

The chain carries TRBV4-2 and TRBJ2-7; the match to TRBD2 covers 8 bases. CDR3 length equals 14 residues. The germline gives CDR1 LGHNA, CDR2 YNFKEQ. After removal of 1 base from V and 3 bases from J, the junction contained 2 bases not matched to a gene. CDR3 amino acids: CASSQGREGYEQYF. In DNA form, the CDR3 reads TGTGCCAGCAGCCAAGGACGGGAGGGCTACGAGCAGTACTTC.

This sequence joins TRBV7-8 and TRBJ1-5, with TRBD1 matching over 7 bases. Germline CDR1 reads SGHVS; CDR2 reads FQNEAQ. The V segment lost 6 bases and the J segment 0 bases; nucleotides outside the gene matches: 5. The CDR3 covers 15 residues. This chain's CDR3 is CASSHDRVSNQPQHF. DNA for the CDR3: TGTGCCAGCAGTCACGACAGGGTTAGCAATCAGCCCCAGCATTTT. The whole variable domain, filled in from reference TRBV7-8 and TRBJ1-5, reads GAGVSQSPRYKVAKRGQDVALRCDPISGHVSLFWYQQALGQGPEFLTYFQNEAQLDKSGLPSDRFFAERPEGSVSTLKIQRTQQEDSAVYLCASSHDRVSNQPQHFGDGTRLSIL.

This rearrangement joins TRBV9 to TRBJ2-1; 8 bases fit TRBD2. Germline CDR1 is SGDLS and CDR2 is YYNGEE. The CDR3 contains 16 residues. With 4 bases clipped from V and 10 bases from J, the junction kept 16 bases outside the gene matches. Here the CDR3 reads CASSTYPGRGANEQFF. The DNA for the CDR3 is TGTGCCAGCAGCACCTACCCCGGGAGGGGGGCAAACGAGCAGTTCTTC.

The chain joins TRBV7-7 to TRBJ2-6; D is uncertain. The CDR3 length is 13 residues. V was trimmed by 8 bases and J by 2 bases, leaving 7 bases between them. CDR1 and CDR2 (germline): SSHAT, FNYEAQ (reference sequence). The CDR3 DNA reads as TGTGCCAGCGGGCAAGCTGGGGCCAACGTCCTGACTTTC. Amino acids: CASGQAGANVLTF.

The CDR3 nucleotides read TGTGCCAGCAGGCCCGTCGGGGAAAACACTGAAGCTTTCTTT. The encoded protein is CASRPVGENTEAFF. V usage is TRBV27 and J usage is TRBJ1-1; no firm D call. With 6 bases removed from V and 2 bases from J, the gap between germline ends came to 13 bases. This CDR3 spans 14 amino acids. The germline V gene encodes CDR1 MNHEY and CDR2 SMNVEV (reference sequence).

The rearrangement links TRBV15 to TRBJ1-5; TRBD1 aligns across 7 bases. The ends lost 6 bases at V and 5 bases at J; junction bases unmatched: 16. CDR3 size: 17 residues. Germline V gives CDR1 LNHNV, CDR2 YYDKDF (reference sequence). The CDR3 region has the DNA TGTGCCACCAGGTCCGGGACAGTGATACGAAGCGATCAGCCCCAGCATTTT. Translation gives CATRSGTVIRSDQPQHF.

This clone turned up a few times. V gene TRBV6-5 combines with J gene TRBJ1-2; perhaps TRBD1 as D (5 bases). CDR1 and CDR2 from the germline V gene are MNHEY and SVGAGI. V dropped 5 bases and J dropped 5 bases, with 15 bases sitting between them. CDR3 length: 14 amino acids. CDR3 nucleotides: TGTGCCAGCAGTGAATCCTGGACAAGATATGGCTACACCTTC. Protein product: CASSESWTRYGYTF.

This clone was picked up a small number of times. The chain recombines TRBV28 with TRBJ1-4; D remains ambiguous. Germline loops: CDR1 MDHEN, CDR2 SYDVKM. The length of the CDR3 is 15 residues. Trimming cost V 3 bases and J 0 bases, with 8 bases left between them. CDR3 in DNA: TGTGCCAGCAGTTTTGAGTTAGCAACTAATGAAAAACTGTTTTTT. This encodes CASSFELATNEKLFF.

This chain joins TRBV5-1 and TRBJ1-2; D not resolved. CDR1 and CDR2 (germline): SGHRS, YFSETQ. Trimming took 0 bases from V and 5 from J, leaving 11 bases between them. The CDR3 is made up of 14 amino acids. CDR3 region: CASSLADQKYGYTF. As DNA, the CDR3 is TGCGCCAGCAGCTTGGCCGATCAGAAATATGGCTACACCTTC.

This clone was counted once. The chain recombines TRBV11-2 with TRBJ2-1; tentative D call: TRBD1 (6 bases). The CDR3 has 15 residues. CDR1 SGHAT and CDR2 FQNNGV come from the germline V gene. V was trimmed by 0 bases and J by 7 bases, leaving 13 bases between them. For the CDR3, the DNA is TGTGCCAGCAGCTTAGAGTTGGTTAGGGGGAATGAGCAGTTCTTC. Translating gives CASSLELVRGNEQFF.

This clone showed up just once. V and J are TRBV7-2 and TRBJ2-6, with D uncertain. The CDR3 extends over 13 amino acids. CDR1 and CDR2 from the germline V gene are SGHTA and FQGNSA. The V and J ends lost 5 bases and 3 bases respectively, with 5 bases between them. The CDR3 DNA reads TGTGCCAGCAGCCCGGGTGGGGCCAACGTCCTGACTTTC. Residues: CASSPGGANVLTF. Full variable domain (outside the CDR3, taken from reference TRBV7-2 and TRBJ2-6): GAGVSQSPSNKVTEKGKDVELRCDPISGHTALYWYRQSLGQGLEFLIYFQGNSAPDKSGLPSDRFSAERTGGSVSTLTIQRTQQEDSAVYLCASSPGGANVLTFGAGSRLTVL.

In its sample, this clone was seen once. The chain employs TRBV4-3 and TRBJ2-7; 9 nucleotides line up with TRBD1. With V trimmed by 5 bases and J by 5 bases, 13 bases remained unmatched. The CDR3 spans 16 residues. Germline V gives CDR1 LGHNA, CDR2 YSLEER. CDR3 sequence: CASSESPGTGSNEQYF. DNA of the CDR3: TGCGCCAGCAGCGAATCGCCCGGGACAGGGTCTAACGAGCAGTACTTC.

The V call is TRBV18, the J call TRBJ2-3; the match to TRBD2 covers 12 bases. This CDR3 is built from 18 residues. The V and J ends lost 2 bases and 0 bases, in that order; junction bases with no gene match: 6. Germline assignment: CDR1 KGHSH and CDR2 LQKENI. The CDR3 spells CASSPGLAGTFSTDTQYF. Here the CDR3 DNA reads TGTGCCAGCTCACCAGGACTAGCGGGGACCTTTAGCACAGATACGCAGTATTTT. Combining the CDR3 with reference TRBV18 and TRBJ2-3 gives the whole variable domain NAGVMQNPRHLVRRRGQEARLRCSPMKGHSHVYWYRQLPEEGLKFMVYLQKENIIDESGMPKERFSAEFPKEGPSILRIQQVVRGDSAAYFCASSPGLAGTFSTDTQYFGPGTRLTVL.

The chain joins TRBV28 to TRBJ2-5; D not resolved. The CDR3 totals 13 residues. V was shortened by 6 bases and J by 2 bases, with 10 bases between the two germline ends. In germline, CDR1 is MDHEN, CDR2 SYDVKM. CDR3 residues: CASRFTQQETQYF. CDR3 nucleotides: TGTGCCAGCAGGTTCACACAACAAGAGACCCAGTACTTC. The variable domain in full, completed from reference TRBV28 and TRBJ2-5, reads DVKVTQSSRYLVKRTGEKVFLECVQDMDHENMFWYRQDPGLGLRLIYFSYDVKMKEKGDIPEGYSVSREKKERFSLILESASTNQTSMYLCASRFTQQETQYFGPGTRLLVL.